These T cell receptor beta chains were read from a single sample in a study of graft-versus-host responses after intestinal transplantation. These receptors have no identified antigens. Sequencing was performed with immunoSEQ multiplex PCR; in TCRdb, only in-frame clones are kept and a portion is missing. The table lists tens of thousands of clones, approximately 95% of them singletons. The sample was unstimulated CD8+ T cells sorted from spleen or lymph node cells, taken before transplant. The receptors originated from a human donor who was the organ donor for an intestinal transplant. Both conserved end residues are part of each CDR3. The D gene is left open where the match is weak. Rows may omit the clone size; those that give it use once, few, many or a size class.

NA	NA	TRBV4-1	TRBJ2-7	TGCGCCAGCAGCCAAGTGGGGGGCTCCTACGAGCAGTACTTC	CASSQVGGSYEQYF
NA	NA	TRBV5-6	TRBJ1-6	TGTGCCAGCAGCTCACCGGGCACAAATTCACCCCTCCACTTT	CASSSPGTNSPLHF
once	TRBD2	TRBV5-5	TRBJ2-1	TGTGCCAGCAGCTTGGATCTAGCGGGGCCCTCCTACAATGAGCAGTTCTTC	CASSLDLAGPSYNEQFF
NA	NA	TRBV30	TRBJ1-6	TGTGCCTGGAGTGTGGATACTACAGTTTCACCCCTCCACTTT	CAWSVDTTVSPLHF
once	NA	TRBV9	TRBJ1-4	TGTGCCAGCAGCGTAAAAGGGGCAACTAATGAAAAACTGTTTTTT	CASSVKGATNEKLFF
NA	NA	TRBV7-9	TRBJ2-3	TGTGCCAGCAGCCATGCCGTTGATACGCAGTATTTT	CASSHAVDTQYF
NA	TRBD1	TRBV2	TRBJ2-2	TGTGCCAGCAGTGTTTTCGGGACAGAAAACGCCGGGGAGCTGTTTTTT	CASSVFGTENAGELFF
NA	NA	TRBV5-6	TRBJ1-4	TGTGCCAGCAGCTTGTTGGGGGGGACAACTAATGAAAAACTGTTTTTT	CASSLLGGTTNEKLFF
NA	NA	TRBV7-2	TRBJ1-6	TGTGCCAGCAGCTCATTCACAGGGATCGGTTCACCCCTCCACTTT	CASSSFTGIGSPLHF
NA	TRBD2	TRBV5-4	TRBJ2-5	TGTGCCAGCAGCGGGGGTGAGCTAGCGGGGCAAGAGACCCAGTACTTC	CASSGGELAGQETQYF
NA	TRBD1	TRBV4-1	TRBJ1-5	TGCGCCAGCAGCCAGTCCCCCAGGGGGCAACAGCCCCAGCATTTT	CASSQSPRGQQPQHF
NA	NA	TRBV30	TRBJ2-3	TGTGCCTGGCTTAGGGACAGCACAGATACGCAGTATTTT	CAWLRDSTDTQYF
NA	TRBD1	TRBV4-1	TRBJ1-2	TGCGCCAGCAGCCAAGATGTGGCCGGGACAGGGCTAACCTTC	CASSQDVAGTGLTF
NA	NA	TRBV9	TRBJ1-4	TGTGCCAGCAGCGCCTTTGGGGGGGAGCGGGAGAAACTGTTTTTT	CASSAFGGEREKLFF
NA	TRBD1	TRBV28	TRBJ1-6	TGTGCCAGCAGTTCCGGGACAGGGAGCTCCTATAATTCACCCCTCCACTTT	CASSSGTGSSYNSPLHF